The 14 T cell receptor beta chains in this list originate from one sample, sequenced in a study of control samples from healthy donors and cancer patients (dated by TCRdb to the early 2020s). Library generation was performed with the immunoSEQ multiplex PCR assay. TCRdb re-hosts the immuneACCESS table, in-frame sequences only. Its copies lack some clones; in the studies checked, an unresolved V gene accounts for under half of them, and the cause for the rest is not known. This sample comprises about 410,000 clones, approximately 92% of them detected only once. The leading ten clones occupy roughly 6.4% of the sample. The specimen sequenced was PBMCs. Receptors originate from a man between 40 and 49 years old with head and neck cancer.

The chain couples TRBV30 to TRBJ2-1, with 7 bases lining up with TRBD2. Germline V CDR1 and CDR2: GTSNPN, SVGIG (reference sequence). The CDR3 is 17 amino acids. Losses at the gene ends were 0 bases for V and 8 bases for J; bases not matched to a gene: 16. The CDR3 protein is CAWSVRRAGRVGDEQFF. The CDR3 nucleotides read TGTGCCTGGAGTGTACGGCGGGCAGGGAGGGTGGGTGATGAGCAGTTCTTC.

V gene TRBV7-2 combines with J gene TRBJ2-7, with 7 positions matching TRBD1. Germline values: CDR1 SGHTA, CDR2 FQGNSA. This CDR3 contains 14 residues. Losses at the gene ends were 4 bases for V and 0 bases for J; bases not matched to a gene: 3. This CDR3 reads CASSSDRVSYEQYF. The CDR3, as DNA: TGTGCCAGCAGCTCTGACAGGGTCTCCTACGAGCAGTACTTC.

This sequence joins TRBV2 and TRBJ2-7, with 7 bases matching TRBD2. The germline V gene encodes CDR1 SNHLY and CDR2 FYNNEI. The CDR3 loop spans 13 amino acids. The V and J ends lost 4 bases and 6 bases, in that order; junction bases with no gene match: 6. The CDR3 bases are TGTGCCAGCAGTGGGACTGGGGGGGGCGAGCAGTACTTC. The encoded protein is CASSGTGGGEQYF.

The gene calls are TRBV25-1 and TRBJ2-2, with 7 bases fitting TRBD1. This CDR3 contains 15 residues. Germline V lookup: CDR1 MGHDK, CDR2 SYGVNS. The V gene end was trimmed by 4 bases and the J gene end by 3 bases; junction bases not matched to a gene: 5. The CDR3 DNA follows: TGTGCCAGCAGTGCCGGTCAGGGGGACACCGGGGAGCTGTTTTTT. Translating gives CASSAGQGDTGELFF.

J is TRBJ1-1 and V is TRBV3-1 (or the pseudogene TRBV3-2); D gene unclear. The V end was cut by 4 bases, the J end by 1 base, with 10 bases between. The CDR3 totals 14 residues. Germline V lookup: CDR1 LGHDT, CDR2 YNNKEL (reference sequence). CDR3 DNA: TGTGCCAGCAGCCTCGGGTCACCGAACACTGAAGCTTTCTTT. Its protein is CASSLGSPNTEAFF.

This sequence joins TRBV28 and TRBJ1-2; D might be TRBD1 (5 bases). The CDR3 is 17 amino acids. Germline lookup yields CDR1 MDHEN and CDR2 SYDVKM. Trimming removed 3 bases from V and 3 bases from J, with 20 bases in between. CDR3 in DNA: TGTGCCAGCAGTTTCGGGGGACCGCCCTCAAGTTACTATGGCTACACCTTC. Residues: CASSFGGPPSSYYGYTF.

The J gene is TRBJ1-4, the V gene TRBV4-3; D perhaps matches TRBD1 (5 bases). Germline V gene lookup returns CDR1 LGHNA and CDR2 YSLEER. CDR3 length: 13 amino acids. The germline V and J ends were trimmed by 1 base and 7 bases, with 7 bases remaining between them. The CDR3, as DNA: TGCGCCAGCAGCCAAGCCGGGGGTGAAAAACTGTTTTTT. It encodes CASSQAGGEKLFF.

The gene calls are TRBV18 and TRBJ2-7; D is ambiguous. The V gene's germline CDR1 is KGHSH and CDR2 LQKENI. With 8 bases removed from V and 2 bases from J, the gap between germline ends came to 19 bases. The CDR3 runs 15 residues. The CDR3 loop reads CASTTQDGEAYEQYF. The CDR3, as DNA: TGTGCCAGCACTACCCAGGACGGTGAAGCCTACGAGCAGTACTTC.

The chain has TRBV3-1 (or the pseudogene TRBV3-2) and TRBJ1-2; no firm D call. CDR3 size: 13 residues. Germline loops: CDR1 LGHDT, CDR2 YNNKEL (reference sequence). V was clipped by 1 base and J by 5 bases, with 8 bases between them. In DNA, the CDR3 is TGTGCCAGCAGCCAAGTCGGGCAATATGGCTACACCTTC. This encodes CASSQVGQYGYTF.

Concerning this clone: This CDR3 is also generated by other DNA sequences in the sample. This rearrangement joins TRBV5-1 to TRBJ2-3; D is uncertain. The germline V and J ends were trimmed by 0 bases and 0 bases, with 8 bases remaining between them. The CDR3 extends over 15 amino acids. Germline loops: CDR1 SGHRS, CDR2 YFSETQ. The CDR3 nucleotides read TGCGCCAGCAGCTTGGAAGATTCTAGCACAGATACGCAGTATTTT. Amino acids: CASSLEDSSTDTQYF.

The J gene is TRBJ2-7, the V gene TRBV18; D remains ambiguous. V was cut by 5 bases and J by 3 bases, with 8 bases left in between. This CDR3 region has 12 residues. Germline-derived CDR1 and CDR2 are KGHSH and LQKENI. The CDR3 bases are TGTGCCAGCTCAGCGGACGGCTACGAGCAGTACTTC. This codes for CASSADGYEQYF. The full variable domain, with the rest looked up from reference TRBV18 and TRBJ2-7, is NAGVMQNPRHLVRRRGQEARLRCSPMKGHSHVYWYRQLPEEGLKFMVYLQKENIIDESGMPKERFSAEFPKEGPSILRIQQVVRGDSAAYFCASSADGYEQYFGPGTRLTVT.

V usage is TRBV7-3 and J usage is TRBJ1-1; D uncertain. The V gene lost 2 bases and the J gene lost 10 bases, with 8 bases spanning the gap. CDR1 SGHTA and CDR2 FQGTGA come from the germline V gene. The CDR3 has 11 residues. The CDR3 DNA sequence: TGTGCCAGCAGCTTAGGTGGTGTAGCTTTCTTT. Its translation: CASSLGGVAFF.

This clone has a handful of counts. This chain uses TRBV10-1 with TRBJ1-2; D might be TRBD1 (5 bases). The CDR3 consists of 13 residues. Germline CDR1 is WNHNN and CDR2 is SYGVQD (reference sequence). V gave up 7 bases and J gave up 13 bases, with 22 bases separating them. Here the CDR3 DNA reads TGCGCCAGCAACGAGGGGACGAAGTTTCGAGCCACCTTC. Its protein is CASNEGTKFRATF.

V and J are TRBV21-1 and TRBJ2-5; TRBD2 is the table's D call, not checked against the DNA. TRBV21-1 is a known pseudogene. This CDR3 contains 18 residues. The CDR3 is CASSKSGLAGEGGETQYF. The CDR3 nucleotides are TGTGCCAGCAGCAAAAGCGGACTAGCGGGAGAGGGGGGAGAGACCCAGTACTTC.